One sample yielded the 30 T cell receptor beta chains listed below, sequenced in a study of shared clonotypes between healthy human individuals. Repertoires were generated with immunoSEQ multiplex PCR, while TCRdb's copy carries only in-frame clones and drops some. The sample lists about half a million clones; roughly 80% were seen once. The sample consisted of PBMCs. All receptors derive from a woman in her thirties or forties in good health. Some clones in this sample may be carry-over from other donors' samples.

The gene calls are TRBV6-5 and TRBJ1-2; maybe TRBD1 (5 bases). The CDR3 runs 15 residues. Germline CDR1 reads MNHEY; CDR2 reads SVGAGI. Trimming removed 0 bases from V and 3 bases from J, with 11 bases in between. The DNA for the CDR3 is TGTGCCAGCAGTTACTCGCCAGGGCTGGACTATGGCTACACCTTC. Its translation: CASSYSPGLDYGYTF.

This chain connects TRBV7-2 to TRBJ2-7, with D unresolved. The CDR3 covers 15 residues. V lost 1 base, J lost 2 bases, and 12 bases lay in between. Germline-derived CDR1 and CDR2 are SGHTA and FQGNSA. The CDR3 nucleotides read TGTGCCAGCAGCTTAGGGCTTGCGCCAGCCTACGAGCAGTACTTC. This sequence encodes CASSLGLAPAYEQYF.

The chain combines TRBV6-6 with TRBJ1-4; 7 nucleotides line up with TRBD1. Germline V gene sequence: CDR1 MNHNY, CDR2 SVGAGI (reference sequence). With 6 bases clipped from V and 10 bases from J, the junction kept 11 bases outside the gene matches. This CDR3 is built from 14 residues. In DNA, the CDR3 is TGTGCCAGCAGGGAAGGGACAGCCTCGGGAAAACTGTTTTTT. This encodes CASREGTASGKLFF.

A note on this clone: A far larger clone is off by one base, so a read error is likely. Other DNA sequences from this sample encode an identical CDR3 as well. The chain has TRBV4-2 and TRBJ2-7, with TRBD2 matching over 7 bases. V lost 1 base and J lost 6; bases outside the gene matches: 9. Germline-derived CDR1 and CDR2 are LGHNA and YNFKEQ. The CDR3 runs to 15 residues. The DNA of the CDR3 is TGTGCCAGCAGCCAAGGGGAGGGTGAATACGCCGAGCAGTACTTC. Its translation is CASSQGEGEYAEQYF.

Concerning this clone: A far larger clone is just one base off, so this is likely a read error. The same CDR3 can be traced to other DNA sequences in this sample. The V gene is TRBV14, the J gene TRBJ2-7; 7 nucleotides match TRBD1. The CDR3 sequence is 15 residues long. Trimming cost V 5 bases and J 0 bases; bases outside gene matches: 7. The germline V gene has CDR1 SGHDN and CDR2 FVKESK. The CDR3 coding sequence is TGTGCCAGCAGCGTCGGTACAGGGGTCTCCTACGAGCAGTACTTC. As protein: CASSVGTGVSYEQYF.

The chain is built from TRBV7-8 and TRBJ2-7; D is ambiguous. The CDR3 contains 16 residues. V shed 0 bases and J shed 3 bases, with 15 bases lying between them. CDR1 and CDR2 (germline): SGHVS, FQNEAQ. CDR3 in amino acids: CASSLAYLGGNYEQYF. CDR3 DNA sequence: TGTGCCAGCAGCTTAGCGTACCTTGGCGGCAACTACGAGCAGTACTTC.

In the case of this clone: This likely came from a read error, as a far larger clone is one base away. CDR3 region: CASSLTKGPYYGYTF. The CDR3 region has the DNA TGTGCCAGCAGTTTAACGAAAGGACCTTACTATGGCTACACCTTC. V gene TRBV28 combines with J gene TRBJ1-2; no definite D call. The CDR3 is 15 residues long. Germline CDR1 and CDR2: MDHEN and SYDVKM. V shed 2 bases and J shed 3 bases, with 13 bases lying between them.

The table lists this clone with a few counts. The chain joins TRBV5-6 to TRBJ2-2; the D call may be TRBD1 or TRBD2 (5 bases each). Germline V gene data show CDR1 as SGHDT and CDR2 as YYEEEE. The CDR3 covers 16 residues. The germline V and J ends were trimmed by 4 bases and 1 base, with 14 bases remaining between them. The CDR3, as DNA: TGTGCCAGCAGCCCACCCTGGGGGAGGAACACCGGGGAGCTGTTTTTT. Its translation: CASSPPWGRNTGELFF.

The rearrangement joins TRBV7-2 to TRBJ1-2, with D tentatively TRBD1 (6 bases). Germline values: CDR1 SGHTA, CDR2 FQGNSA. V was shortened by 2 bases and J by 4 bases, with 11 bases between the two germline ends. The CDR3 runs 14 residues. DNA for the CDR3: TGTGCCAGCAGCTTACCCGACAGGATCTATGGCTACACCTTC. It encodes CASSLPDRIYGYTF.

This clone was detected only a few times. This chain links TRBV18 with TRBJ1-2; D remains unclear. Germline V lookup: CDR1 KGHSH, CDR2 LQKENI. CDR3 size: 13 residues. Trimming removed 2 bases from V and 8 bases from J, with 12 bases in between. CDR3 sequence: CASSPEGNRGYTF. The CDR3 region has the DNA TGTGCCAGCTCACCAGAAGGGAATCGCGGCTACACCTTC. The variable domain in full, with the rest retrieved from reference TRBV18 and TRBJ1-2, is NAGVMQNPRHLVRRRGQEARLRCSPMKGHSHVYWYRQLPEEGLKFMVYLQKENIIDESGMPKERFSAEFPKEGPSILRIQQVVRGDSAAYFCASSPEGNRGYTFGSGTRLTVV.

J is TRBJ2-7 and V is TRBV27; 9 bases are a match to TRBD1. The CDR3 is 14 amino acids. Germline loops: CDR1 MNHEY, CDR2 SMNVEV (reference sequence). The trim removed 3 bases at V and 6 bases at J, leaving 6 bases unmatched. DNA of the CDR3: TGTGCCAGCAGTTTGGGGACAGGGAAGGGCGAGCAGTACTTC. Translating gives CASSLGTGKGEQYF.

As DNA, the CDR3 is TGTGCCATCAGTGAGAGGGCGGCGTCGGGGACCGGGGAGCTGTTTTTT. Translated, it gives CAISERAASGTGELFF. The chain employs TRBV10-3 and TRBJ2-2; the D gene is possibly TRBD2 (5 bases). The germline gives CDR1 ENHRY, CDR2 SYGVKD. This CDR3 is 16 amino acids long. The V end lost 2 bases, the J end lost 5 bases, and 15 bases lay between the germline ends.

The V and J genes are TRBV29-1 and TRBJ1-4, with 7 bases fitting TRBD1. The length of the CDR3 is 15 residues. The germline V gene has CDR1 SQVTM and CDR2 ANQGSEA. J lost 0 bases, V lost 4 bases, and 5 bases had no gene match. CDR3 sequence: CSVAGTETTNEKLFF. CDR3 bases: TGCAGCGTTGCCGGGACAGAAACAACTAATGAAAAACTGTTTTTT.

This chain connects TRBV11-1 to TRBJ2-3; 7 bases line up with TRBD1. The germline V gene has CDR1 SGHAT and CDR2 FQDESV (reference sequence). The CDR3 spans 16 residues. V lost 6 bases, J lost 4 bases, and 13 bases stayed unmatched. Here the CDR3 reads CASRHRGTGVADTQYF. The CDR3 region has the DNA TGTGCCAGCAGACACAGGGGAACAGGGGTGGCAGATACGCAGTATTTT.

This sequence joins TRBV7-6 and TRBJ2-5; D gene unclear. The V end lost 4 bases, the J end lost 3 bases, and 9 bases lay between the germline ends. The CDR3 length is 13 residues. Per germline, CDR1 SGHVS and CDR2 FNYEAQ. The CDR3, as DNA: TGTGCCAGCAGCTACCGTAGTAAAGAGACCCAGTACTTC. This sequence encodes CASSYRSKETQYF.

Worth noting for this clone: With a much larger clone just one base away, this may be a read error. This chain connects TRBV7-9 to TRBJ2-1; 15 positions agree with TRBD2. The V segment lost 3 bases and the J segment 8 bases; nucleotides outside the gene matches: 2. The V gene's germline CDR1 is SEHNR and CDR2 FQNEAQ (reference sequence). The CDR3 extends over 15 amino acids. The CDR3 reads CASSFRTSGRDEQFF. The CDR3 DNA follows: TGTGCCAGCAGCTTCCGGACTAGCGGGAGGGATGAGCAGTTCTTC.

The chain has TRBV28 and TRBJ2-1; 7 bases align to TRBD1. CDR1 is MDHEN, CDR2 SYDVKM, per germline. The V segment lost 7 bases and the J segment 4 bases; nucleotides outside the gene matches: 10. The CDR3 has 15 residues. The DNA of the CDR3 is TGTGCCAGCATTACGGTTAGACAGGGATACAATGAGCAGTTCTTC. Residues: CASITVRQGYNEQFF.

The rearrangement links TRBV15 to TRBJ2-5; D tentatively reads TRBD1 or TRBD2 (5 bases each). Trimming stripped 6 bases from V and 2 bases from J, with 13 bases between. Germline CDR1 is LNHNV and CDR2 is YYDKDF (reference sequence). The CDR3 is 14 residues long. CDR3 bases: TGTGCCACCAGTTTTGGGGGAGCGCAAGAGACCCAGTACTTC. This sequence encodes CATSFGGAQETQYF.

This chain connects TRBV30 to TRBJ2-1, with TRBD2 identical over 10 bases. The CDR3 sequence is 15 residues long. Looked up from germline, CDR1 is GTSNPN and CDR2 is SVGIG (reference sequence). V dropped 5 bases and J dropped 10; count of bases not matched to a gene: 14. The CDR3 nucleotides read TGTGCCTGGTGGGAACTAGCGGGACCCGCTGGGGAGCAGTTCTTC. Amino acid sequence: CAWWELAGPAGEQFF.

The chain links TRBV6-1 to TRBJ1-5; D not certain. The germline V and J ends were trimmed by 3 bases and 3 bases, with 6 bases remaining between them. The CDR3 is 13 residues long. Germline V gives CDR1 MNHNS, CDR2 SASEGT. DNA of the CDR3: TGTGCCAGCAGTGACTGGATCAATCAGCCCCAGCATTTT. Translating gives CASSDWINQPQHF.

The chain has TRBV5-1 and TRBJ2-2, with TRBD1 matching 8 bases. CDR3 size: 16 residues. Germline CDR1 SGHRS, CDR2 YFSETQ. V lost 3 bases to trimming and J lost 2 bases; unmatched junction nucleotides: 6. The CDR3 is CASSSTPGGNTGELFF. CDR3 in DNA: TGCGCCAGCAGCTCGACCCCAGGGGGCAACACCGGGGAGCTGTTTTTT. The full variable domain, its missing parts supplied by reference TRBV5-1 and TRBJ2-2, is KAGVTQTPRYLIKTRGQQVTLSCSPISGHRSVSWYQQTPGQGLQFLFEYFSETQRNKGNFPGRFSGRQFSNSRSEMNVSTLELGDSALYLCASSSTPGGNTGELFFGEGSRLTVL.

The gene calls are TRBV2 and TRBJ2-2; D tentatively fits TRBD1 or TRBD2 (6 bases each). This CDR3 comprises 18 residues. CDR1 is SNHLY, CDR2 FYNNEI, per germline. Trimming left V 7 bases short and J 6 bases short, with 27 bases between. The CDR3 loop reads CASTRGPLTLRESGELFF. As DNA, the CDR3 is TGTGCCAGCACCAGGGGCCCCCTTACATTACGGGAGTCCGGGGAGCTGTTTTTT.

Points on this clone: This likely traces to a read error, being one base from a far larger clone. CDR3: CASSPTDNTEAFF. Here the CDR3 DNA reads TGTGCCAGCAGCCCGACAGATAACACTGAAGCTTTCTTT. This chain uses TRBV6-6 with TRBJ1-1, with D possibly TRBD1 on 5 matching bases. The germline V gene encodes CDR1 MNHNY and CDR2 SVGAGI (reference sequence). The CDR3 contains 13 residues. The V end was cut by 6 bases, the J end by 2 bases, with 10 bases between.

Concerning this clone itself: A read error likely explains this, since a far larger clone differs by one base. This rearrangement joins TRBV15 to TRBJ1-2, with D possibly being TRBD1 (5 bases). The CDR3 runs 14 residues. Germline CDR1 and CDR2: LNHNV and YYDKDF (reference sequence). The V end lost 5 bases, the J end lost 8 bases, and 18 bases lay between the germline ends. DNA for the CDR3: TGTGCCACCAGCCGCAGGGATACTGCCCGGGGCTACACCTTC. Protein product: CATSRRDTARGYTF.

For this clone: The conserved phenylalanine or tryptophan normally closing the CDR3 is absent here, so this likely arose from a read error. This chain connects TRBV9 to TRBJ2-2; possibly TRBD2 for D (6 bases). This CDR3 is 14 amino acids long. Germline lookup yields CDR1 SGDLS and CDR2 YYNGEE. With 4 bases removed from V and 3 bases from J, the gap between germline ends came to 10 bases. This CDR3 is CASSWDSDTGELFL. The CDR3 nucleotides are TGTGCCAGCAGCTGGGACTCTGACACCGGGGAGCTGTTTCTT.

This chain joins TRBV7-8 and TRBJ1-1; D ambiguous. CDR1 and CDR2 (germline): SGHVS, FQNEAQ. The CDR3 length is 14 residues. V lost 0 bases, J lost 0 bases, and 5 bases lay in between. CDR3 loop: CASSLAQVNTEAFF. Written as DNA, the CDR3 is TGTGCCAGCAGCTTAGCGCAAGTGAACACTGAAGCTTTCTTT.

The chain recombines TRBV28 with TRBJ2-7, with D perhaps matching TRBD2 (6 bases). CDR3 length: 14 residues. Germline V gene lookup returns CDR1 MDHEN and CDR2 SYDVKM. V was cut by 3 bases and J by 4 bases, with 13 bases left in between. The CDR3 here is CASSFYGSGYEQYF. The CDR3 DNA reads as TGTGCCAGCAGTTTTTACGGGAGCGGGTACGAGCAGTACTTC.

The chain uses TRBV11-2 and TRBJ2-7; no firm D call. The CDR3 loop spans 14 amino acids. The V and J ends lost 1 base and 0 bases respectively, with 7 bases between them. Germline V gene data show CDR1 as SGHAT and CDR2 as FQNNGV. The CDR3 DNA reads TGTGCCAGCAGCTTAGCCCGGATCTCCTACGAGCAGTACTTC. Translation: CASSLARISYEQYF. Full variable domain (rest looked up from reference TRBV11-2 and TRBJ2-7): EAGVAQSPRYKIIEKRQSVAFWCNPISGHATLYWYQQILGQGPKLLIQFQNNGVVDDSQLPKDRFSAERLKGVDSTLKIQPAKLEDSAVYLCASSLARISYEQYFGPGTRLTVT.

Details on this clone: One junction end does not reproduce the germline sequence, and a read error may be involved. The J gene is TRBJ1-3, the V gene TRBV7-7, with D possibly matching TRBD2 (5 bases). The J call may be wrong; the DNA end is better matched by TRBJ2-2. Per germline, CDR1 SSHAT and CDR2 FNYEAQ (reference sequence). This CDR3 is built from 15 residues. The DNA of the CDR3 is TGTGCTAGCAGCCCCCAGGACTCGAACACCGGGGAGCTGTTTTTT. Translation: CASSPQDSNTGELFF.

The chain joins TRBV5-1 to TRBJ1-2, with 7 bases lining up with TRBD1. V was pared by 2 bases and J by 7 bases, with 5 bases of the junction left unmatched. The CDR3 consists of 13 residues. The germline gives CDR1 SGHRS, CDR2 YFSETQ. The CDR3 DNA sequence: TGCGCCAGCAGCTTCACAGGGGAGGGTGGCTACACCTTC. Its protein product is CASSFTGEGGYTF.